This TCR beta chain came from a study of cytomegalovirus exposure and HLA in healthy donors. Data came from immunoSEQ multiplex PCR; TCRdb stores just in-frame clones and leaves some out. The sample records about 120,000 clones, more than 75% being singletons. The CDR3 covers 14 residues. Germline V lookup: CDR1 SNHLY, CDR2 FYNNEI. Losses at the gene ends were 6 bases for V and 10 bases for J; bases not matched to a gene: 12. The sequenced sample consisted of PBMCs. This TCR was recovered from a woman in her twenties or thirties in good health and CMV-seronegative. The chain is built from TRBV2 and TRBJ1-3; 7 nucleotides align to TRBD1. This CDR3 is CASRAGTAAGTIYF. In DNA, the CDR3 is TGTGCCAGCAGGGCCGGGACAGCGGCCGGGACCATATATTTT.